The source of this TCR beta chain is a study of early T cells in non-severe SARS-CoV-2 infection. CDR3 size: 11 residues. Germline V gives CDR1 MDHEN, CDR2 SYDVKM. Using its own MiXCR run on the 5' RACE reads, TCRdb lists one record per CDR3 protein. Of tens of thousands of distinct CDR3 sequences listed, roughly 13% were seen once; the top ten hold over 6.5%. The sequencing input was whole blood. This TCR was recovered from an adult who was a healthcare worker with PCR-confirmed SARS-CoV-2 infection or an uninfected control (not recorded which). V is TRBV28 and J is TRBJ2-7, with D unclear. The CDR3 region has the DNA TGTGCAGCAACCGGCTTCACCGAGCAGTACTTC. Protein product: CAATGFTEQYF.